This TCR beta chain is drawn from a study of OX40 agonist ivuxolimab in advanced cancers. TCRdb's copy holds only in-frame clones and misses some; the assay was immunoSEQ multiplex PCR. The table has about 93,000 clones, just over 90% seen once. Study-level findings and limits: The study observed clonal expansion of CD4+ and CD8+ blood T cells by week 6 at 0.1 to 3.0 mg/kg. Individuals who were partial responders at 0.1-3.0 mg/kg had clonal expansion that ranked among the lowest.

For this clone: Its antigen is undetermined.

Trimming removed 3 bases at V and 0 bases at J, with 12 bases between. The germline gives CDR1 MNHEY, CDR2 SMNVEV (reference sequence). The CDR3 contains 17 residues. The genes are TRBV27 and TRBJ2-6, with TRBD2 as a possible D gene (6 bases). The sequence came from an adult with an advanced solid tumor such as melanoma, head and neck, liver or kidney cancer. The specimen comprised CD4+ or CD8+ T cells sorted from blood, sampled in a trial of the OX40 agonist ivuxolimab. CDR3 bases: TGTGCCAGCAGTTTCACTCGGGGGAGCTCTGGGGCCAACGTCCTGACTTTC. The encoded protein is CASSFTRGSSGANVLTF.